These 2 T cell receptor beta chains originate from one sample sequenced in a study of blood T cells in healthy people across ages. Then a second PCR, running about 6 to 12 cycles, was carried out with a sample-barcoded 5' primer and a J-beta primer mix. TCRdb used MiXCR to reprocess the 5' RACE reads, holding one entry per CDR3 protein. This table holds 1.5 million to 1.8 million distinct CDR3 sequences, approximately 39% found once. The sequenced material came from blood. These receptors were obtained from a woman between 18 and 30 years old in good health.

The V gene is TRBV5-1, the J gene TRBJ2-3; 7 positions agree with TRBD1. Germline V gives CDR1 SGHRS, CDR2 YFSETQ. J lost 3 bases, V lost 4 bases, and 8 bases had no gene match. The CDR3 length is 15 residues. CDR3 sequence reads: CASSQDRVGTDTQYF. In nucleotides, the CDR3 is TGCGCCAGCAGCCAAGACAGGGTTGGGACAGATACGCAGTATTTT.

V is TRBV20-1 and J is TRBJ2-4; TRBD2 matches 8 bases. Germline CDR1 DFQATT, CDR2 SNEGSKA (reference sequence). The CDR3 spans 14 residues. J gave up 5 bases and V 8 bases, and 11 bases lay outside the gene matches. Here the CDR3 reads CSTSAGTRENIQYF. As DNA, the CDR3 is TGCAGTACCTCTGCCGGGACTAGGGAAAACATTCAGTACTTC.